This TCR beta chain was obtained from a study of shared clonotypes between healthy human individuals (TCRdb year 2020). Regarding the research as a whole: The cohort comprised two women and a few men aged 18 to 49 years. Per donor, three plates each were used for CD4 naive and CD4 memory, two for CD8 naive, and one for CD8 memory. To estimate repertoire size and how much clonotype sharing occurs between individuals, the study deeply sequenced the blood TCR repertoires of roughly 5 healthy adults. Libraries were prepared and TCR repertoires were sequenced by different laboratories using diverse techniques, in order to increase sequencing depth and limit assay-specific biases. Between about 0.8 and 9 billion PBMCs per donor were obtained by leukapheresis. Here is what the overall study found, with its caveats: Naive subsets generally had larger estimated clonotype richness than memory subsets did. Compared with non-shared clonotypes, clonotypes shared by all four sorted-subset donors had higher generation probabilities. Even with the large sequencing depth, rarefaction of the sorted-subset datasets indicated that sequencing was incomplete. Sampling was restricted to blood, and TCR repertoires in tissues likely differ from the TCR repertoires found in blood. Pairwise subsampling indicated that sequencing depth was expected to affect the degree of clonotype sharing among donors. Because the study included only a small number of donors, the genetic and exposure-history diversity represented was limited. Sharing across a few donors was observed for about 5% of naive CD4, over 3% of naive CD8, 2.3% of memory CD4, and roughly 0.4% of memory CD8 clonotypes.

TCR CDR3 regions were amplified from genomic DNA by multiplex PCR using the deep immunoSEQ assay. Extracted genomic DNA from each cell subset was distributed evenly across all wells of several immunoSEQ 96-well plates, and each plate was treated as a replicate. For sorted subsets, each replicate PCR was loaded with about 0.2 ug genomic DNA, equivalent to about 33,000 T cell genomes. The purified libraries were quantified using a Qubit 3.0 fluorometer, sized with a Bioanalyzer 2100, and then quantified again using the KAPA Library Quantification kit. Each immunoSEQ 96-well plate was sequenced on its own single-read 150-cycle Illumina NextSeq 550 flow cell. As for how the authors treated the data: Because the immunoSEQ output included only junctional sequences and no quality scores, the filtering could not be the same as the filtering used for full-length reads. Sequences were annotated with PyIR, a Python wrapper for IgBLAST v1.9, using IMGT germline references to assign V/J genes and CDR3. Any read was removed if the V/J assignment was weak (E-value above 1e-6), the CDR3 was missing, or the read contained stop codons, out-of-frame junctions, or ambiguous translated residues. V3J clonotypes were defined by identical inferred V gene, J gene, and CDR3 amino acid sequence. Percentage overlap between repertoires was calculated by dividing the number of shared unique clonotypes by the size of the smaller repertoire. Three approaches were used to assess repertoire richness: RTK rarefaction, the Chao1 estimator, and Recon v2.1 estimates of unobserved clonotypes. Generation probabilities were computed with OLGA for all TCRbeta clonotypes obtained by the gDNA method from four donors. This is the immuneACCESS table as TCRdb keeps it, with only in-frame sequences that have V and J called. A part of the clones is gone; compared with another copy, unresolved V genes explain less than half, and the rest is unexplained. V and J calls and clone size come straight from that table; D and trimming were deduced from the DNA. This sample gives about a million clones in total; approximately 75% of them show up just once. The top ten hold approximately 0.9% of the sample.

Details on this clone: Its antigen remains undetermined. Base qualities are not recorded, but no much larger clone differs from it by a single base.

CDR1 and CDR2, per the germline V gene (reference sequence), are SGHKS and YYEKEE. Taken from cysteine to phenylalanine, the CDR3 has 16 residues. Left in the record is the CDR3 DNA by itself, 48 bases read in frame from the first base. V loses 1 base, J loses 0 bases, and the germline ends lie 11 bases apart. The donors were healthy, HIV-negative adults who had no recently reported acute infections or vaccinations. Every donor was a Caucasian adult living in Nashville, Tennessee, USA. CD4+ T cells were enriched by magnetic negative selection, after which naive cells were positively selected on CD45RA and the negative fraction was taken as the memory subset. Blood was collected by leukapheresis, and PBMCs were isolated by Ficoll-Histopaque density gradient centrifugation and then cryopreserved in liquid nitrogen vapor phase. Analytical flow cytometry was used to check the purity and quantity of each magnetically sorted T cell population. Genomic DNA was isolated from every sorted fraction and measured by UV absorbance on a Nanodrop 2000c.

Material for sequencing was memory CD4+ T cells from PBMCs. The cell subset or site label on this specimen signifies: CD45RA-negative fraction. The sequence derives from a man in his late teens or twenties in good health. Some clones in this sample may be carry-over from other donors' samples. The chain is encoded by TRBV5-5 joined to TRBJ2-1; no D segment can be confidently identified. The CDR3 is CASSLNPSVSYNEQFF. The sequenced DNA: TGTGCCAGCAGCTTGAACCCCTCAGTCTCCTACAATGAGCAGTTCTTC.